This T cell receptor (beta chain) was captured in a study of CD8 T cells in Susac syndrome. Study-wide results and caveats: The study admitted that it had a relatively small number of individuals in its TCR sequencing and HLA analysis.

Regarding this clonotype: Its specificity is not known.

Trimming removed 0 bases at V and 9 bases at J, with 13 bases between. The CDR3 totals 14 residues. The V gene's germline CDR1 is SGHNT and CDR2 YYREEE (reference sequence). After extraction with the RNeasy kit, about 0.5 to 1 ug of the RNA was reverse transcribed using random hexamers. TCR beta CDR3 was amplified by immunoSEQ covering 54 Vbeta and 13 Jbeta. In TCRdb, the immunoSEQ multiplex PCR reads were re-called with MiXCR into one record per CDR3 protein. Of fewer than 100,000 distinct CDR3 sequences listed, 91% are singletons. The specimen sequenced was CD8+ T cells from PBMCs. This sequence originates from a human donor with multiple sclerosis. This chain links TRBV5-4 with TRBJ2-1, with a possible D match to TRBD2 (6 bases). The CDR3 DNA is TGTGCCAGCAGCTTGGTTGGTAGCGGAGGTGAGCAGTTCTTC. This sequence encodes CASSLVGSGGEQFF.